This entry features one T cell receptor (beta chain) sequence. The specificity of this receptor is unknown. Nothing much larger sits one base from this clone, and base qualities are not available. Full-length TCR variable regions were amplified by 5' RACE PCR with constant-region reverse primers, followed by semi-nested PCR with Nested Universal Primer A. Using the ReliaPrep RNA Cell Miniprep System, total RNA was extracted, and the SMARTer RACE 5'/3' Kit was then used to reverse transcribe the RNA into 5'RACE-ready cDNA. Multiplex adaptors were used to barcode full-length TCR alpha and beta libraries, and the barcoded libraries were sequenced on an Illumina MiSeq. Turning to the authors' computational methods: Sequencing data were pooled across the five patients for each of nine subset-tissue groups and compared by unsupervised clustering of TCR gene usage. The Morisita-Horn index was used to calculate repertoire similarity, with shared sequences weighted by how much each contributed to each repertoire. TCRdb reworked the public reads: Q25 trimming with fastp, MiXCR clone assembly, productive beta chains retained. When rows share a CDR3 protein, they turn into one entry using the most common DNA and genes. TCRdb's processing, not the authors', yielded these V and J calls. Within this sample are about 50,000 distinct CDR3 sequences, with around 26% of them counted one time only. The ten largest clones capture 2% to 2.5% of the sample.

Naive CD4+ T cells were purified with the Miltenyi Naive CD4+ T Cell Isolation kit, with Tregs depleted using CD25 microbeads. Tregs, naive and memory CD4+ T cells from tumor, blood and ipsilateral draining lymph nodes of five breast cancer patients underwent full-length TCR alpha and beta sequencing. Ficoll density gradient centrifugation was used to isolate mononuclear cells from either lymph nodes or roughly 50 ml of peripheral blood. FACS confirmed that the sorted cell populations were more than 90% pure. Between the V and J ends, shortened by 7 bases and 1 base respectively, the junction contains 13 bases. Looking up the germline V gene yields CDR1 SGHTA and CDR2 FQGTGA. The CDR3 starts with the cysteine, ends with the phenylalanine, and has 14 residues. The sequence is cut down to CDR3 DNA, 42 bases in frame from base 1. This entry is derived from a study (dated by TCRdb to the mid-2010s). General notes on the study: The study tested whether tumor-infiltrating Tregs in breast cancer are recruited from blood Tregs or converted in situ from other CD4+ T cell subsets. What the authors observed across the whole study: The larger-cohort validation was restricted to a single TCR beta V-J rearrangement rather than whole repertoires. Tumor-infiltrating Treg TCR alpha and beta sequences overlapped most with tumor naive CD4+ T cells, then with blood naive CD4+ T cells. In terms of TCR gene usage, tumor memory CD4+ T cells clustered together with blood and lymph node memory CD4+ cells, as well as with lymph node naive CD4+ cells.

The clonotype comes from a female donor with breast cancer. The specimen was naive CD4+ T cells sorted from blood. This specimen's cell subset or site label, interpreted: naive CD4+ T cells, CD4+CD45RA+CD25-. The chain uses TRBV7-3 and TRBJ1-1; the D gene is not confidently resolved. The nucleotide sequence reads as follows: TGTGCCAGCATCAATGGGCCGGGGAACACTGAAGCTTTCTTT. It is translated as CASINGPGNTEAFF.